The next 26 T cell receptor beta chains were all read from a single sample in a study of glioma-infiltrating T cells after dendritic cell vaccination. Produced via immunoSEQ multiplex PCR; TCRdb's table is partial and in-frame only. The sample holds tens of thousands of clones, about 80% seen once. The specimen comprised blood, sampled before dendritic cell vaccination. The receptors stem from a human donor with glioblastoma.

The rearrangement joins TRBV7-9 to TRBJ2-7; TRBD2 agrees at 8 bases. Germline assignment: CDR1 SEHNR and CDR2 FQNEAQ (reference sequence). V lost 5 bases to trimming and J lost 5 bases; unmatched junction nucleotides: 2. The length of the CDR3 is 12 residues. The CDR3 DNA reads TGTGCCAGCAGCCTTAGCGGGAACGAGCAGTACGTC. It codes for CASSLSGNEQYV.

The rearrangement links TRBV7-9 to TRBJ2-1, with D tentatively TRBD2 (6 bases). This CDR3 is built from 12 residues. Germline loops: CDR1 SEHNR, CDR2 FQNEAQ (reference sequence). V was trimmed by 6 bases and J by 7 bases, leaving 10 bases between them. CDR3 DNA: TGTGCCAGCAGGGCGGAGGGTAATGAGCAGTTCTTC. Encoded protein: CASRAEGNEQFF.

CDR3 sequence reads: CSVDSGTGISYGYTF. DNA of the CDR3: TGCAGCGTTGACTCCGGGACAGGGATCTCCTATGGCTACACCTTC. The chain has TRBV29-1 and TRBJ1-2, with 9 bases that match TRBD1. Losses at the gene ends were 3 bases for V and 4 bases for J; bases not matched to a gene: 9. CDR1 and CDR2 from the germline V gene are SQVTM and ANQGSEA. This CDR3 is built from 15 residues.

For the CDR3, the DNA is TGTGCCAGCAGCCCACTAGCGGGGGGTTTGTCCTACGAGCAGTACTTC. Amino acids: CASSPLAGGLSYEQYF. The chain recombines TRBV7-2 with TRBJ2-7, with 12 positions matching TRBD2. Trimming at V came to 5 bases and at J to 1 base, leaving 6 bases not matched to a gene. The V gene's germline CDR1 is SGHTA and CDR2 FQGNSA. The CDR3 has 16 amino acids. Supplemented by reference TRBV7-2 and TRBJ2-7, the full variable domain reads GAGVSQSPSNKVTEKGKDVELRCDPISGHTALYWYRQSLGQGLEFLIYFQGNSAPDKSGLPSDRFSAERTGGSVSTLTIQRTQQEDSAVYLCASSPLAGGLSYEQYFGPGTRLTVT.

This clone was detected once. The CDR3 region is CASRPLDRIPLDYTF. The CDR3 DNA reads as TGTGCTTCAAGGCCATTGGACAGGATCCCTTTAGATTACACCTTC. V gene TRBV2 combines with J gene TRBJ1-2, with 7 bases aligning to TRBD1. Per germline, CDR1 SNHLY and CDR2 FYNNEI. The CDR3 length is 15 residues.

This clone was picked up a small number of times. This chain uses TRBV6-6 with TRBJ2-7; 10 bases are shared with TRBD2. The CDR3 totals 16 residues. Per germline, CDR1 MNHNY and CDR2 SVGAGI (reference sequence). The junction had 4 bases not matched to a gene; V was cut back by 2 bases and J by 0 bases. In DNA, the CDR3 is TGTGCCAGCAGTTACGCTGCTAGCGGGAGCTCCTACGAGCAGTACGTC. This translates into CASSYAASGSSYEQYV.

This sequence joins TRBV9 and TRBJ2-5; D gene uncertain. The CDR3 loop spans 11 amino acids. V was pared by 4 bases and J by 3 bases, with 4 bases between. Germline CDR1 SGDLS, CDR2 YYNGEE. The CDR3 is CASSRKETQYF. CDR3 coding DNA: TGTGCCAGCAGCCGTAAAGAGACCCAGTACTTC.

This chain connects TRBV10-1 to TRBJ2-1; D not resolved. The germline V gene has CDR1 WNHNN and CDR2 SYGVQD (reference sequence). The V end was cut by 4 bases, the J end by 0 bases, with 13 bases between. There are 16 residues in the CDR3. CDR3 loop: CASSGRLGRSYNEQFF. Written as DNA, the CDR3 is TGCGCCAGCAGTGGTCGGTTGGGCCGCTCCTACAATGAGCAGTTCTTC.

The chain uses TRBV7-7 and TRBJ2-7, with D maybe TRBD1 (6 bases). CDR3 size: 20 residues. Germline CDR1 and CDR2: SSHAT and FNYEAQ (reference sequence). Written as DNA, the CDR3 is TGTGCTAGCAGCTTACAGAGGCCGGGACACATACTGACCCTTTCCTACGAGCAGTACGTC. Translating gives CASSLQRPGHILTLSYEQYV.

CDR3 sequence reads: CAISTGGTAEKLFF. DNA of the CDR3: TGTGCCATCAGTACAGGGGGAACGGCTGAAAAACTGTTTTTT. This sequence joins TRBV10-3 and TRBJ1-4; 8 nucleotides agree with TRBD1. V gave up 5 bases and J gave up 7 bases; unmatched junction bases: 6. The CDR3 contains 14 residues. Germline assignment: CDR1 ENHRY and CDR2 SYGVKD.

This clone was recorded once. The chain combines TRBV6-5 with TRBJ1-3; 7 positions agree with TRBD1. V gave up 9 bases and J gave up 3 bases; unmatched junction bases: 8. CDR1 is MNHEY and CDR2 is SVGAGI in the germline V gene. The CDR3 runs 14 residues. The DNA of the CDR3 is TGTGCCAGTCACGACAGGGTGCTTGGAAACACCATATATTTT. Protein: CASHDRVLGNTIYF.

This chain joins TRBV6-1 and TRBJ2-1; D not resolved. The CDR3 runs to 11 residues. Trimming took 5 bases from V and 10 from J, leaving 9 bases between them. Germline V gives CDR1 MNHNS, CDR2 SASEGT. The CDR3 is CASSNYGEQFF. The CDR3 bases are TGTGCCAGCAGTAATTACGGGGAGCAGTTCTTC.

The CDR3 sequence: CASSEPPTGEREAVYEQYV. As DNA, the CDR3 is TGTGCCAGCAGCGAGCCCCCAACAGGAGAGCGGGAGGCGGTCTACGAGCAGTACGTC. The chain has TRBV4-2 and TRBJ2-7; the match to TRBD2 covers 9 bases. V lost 5 bases, J lost 3 bases, and 20 bases stayed unmatched. Germline V gene data show CDR1 as LGHNA and CDR2 as YNFKEQ. The CDR3 length is 19 residues.

A single count supports this clone. CDR3 sequence (DNA): TGCGCCAGCAGCTTGGAGCAGGCTACTAACTATGGCTACACCTTC. Its translation: CASSLEQATNYGYTF. The chain links TRBV5-1 to TRBJ1-2; D is unclear. V lost 0 bases and J 0 bases, leaving 9 bases between the germline ends. The CDR3 length is 15 residues. The germline V gene has CDR1 SGHRS and CDR2 YFSETQ.

This clone has a handful of counts. The chain links TRBV14 to TRBJ2-1; TRBD1 matches at 10 bases. The CDR3 extends over 15 amino acids. The junction had 15 bases not matched to a gene; V was cut back by 6 bases and J by 13 bases. CDR1 and CDR2 (germline): SGHDN, FVKESK. The CDR3 region is CASSPGTGALGKQFF. The CDR3 nucleotides are TGTGCCAGCAGTCCCGGGACAGGGGCCCTCGGGAAACAGTTCTTC.

A single count supports this clone. V usage is TRBV6-5 and J usage is TRBJ1-2; a possible D gene is TRBD1 (5 bases). CDR3 length equals 16 residues. Trimming shortened V by 0 bases and J by 8 bases, and 19 bases separated the two germline ends. The V gene's germline CDR1 is MNHEY and CDR2 SVGAGI. In DNA form, the CDR3 reads TGTGCCAGCAGTTACTCGACCGCGGGACCATCAGGCGGCTACACCTTC. Residues: CASSYSTAGPSGGYTF.

The rearrangement links TRBV6-6 to TRBJ2-5, with 11 bases matching TRBD1. In germline, CDR1 is MNHNY, CDR2 SVGAGI (reference sequence). With V trimmed by 6 bases and J by 2 bases, 2 bases remained unmatched. The CDR3 is made up of 14 amino acids. CDR3 loop: CASRGTGGQETQYF. The CDR3 DNA is TGTGCCAGCAGGGGGACAGGGGGGCAAGAGACCCAGTACTTC.

The chain combines TRBV5-1 with TRBJ2-5; D remains unclear. This CDR3 spans 14 amino acids. Germline loops: CDR1 SGHRS, CDR2 YFSETQ. The germline V and J ends were trimmed by 2 bases and 1 base, with 9 bases remaining between them. CDR3 in amino acids: CASSFQASQETQYF. CDR3 nucleotide sequence: TGCGCCAGCAGCTTCCAGGCCTCCCAAGAGACCCAGTACTTC.

This chain uses TRBV4-1 with TRBJ2-5; D is uncertain. Germline V gene sequence: CDR1 MGHRA, CDR2 YSYEKL. Trimming took off 1 base at V and 4 bases at J, with 7 bases between the two ends. The CDR3 loop spans 13 amino acids. The CDR3 sequence: CASSQVRAETQYF. The CDR3 DNA reads as TGCGCCAGCAGCCAAGTGCGTGCAGAGACCCAGTACTTC.

This chain links TRBV5-4 with TRBJ1-6; a weak D match, TRBD1 (5 bases). V was pared by 4 bases and J by 6 bases, with 14 bases between. This CDR3 contains 15 residues. Germline CDR1 reads SGHNT; CDR2 reads YYREEE (reference sequence). CDR3 in amino acids: CASSPQEGSNSPLHF. CDR3 coding DNA: TGTGCCAGCAGCCCCCAGGAGGGGAGTAATTCACCCCTCCACTTT. The whole variable domain, remainder taken from reference TRBV5-4 and TRBJ1-6, is ETGVTQSPTHLIKTRGQQVTLRCSSQSGHNTVSWYQQALGQGPQFIFQYYREEENGRGNFPPRFSGLQFPNYSSELNVNALELDDSALYLCASSPQEGSNSPLHFGNGTRLTVT.

The rearrangement links TRBV18 to TRBJ2-2, with 9 bases lining up with TRBD2. In germline, CDR1 is KGHSH, CDR2 LQKENI. The CDR3 sequence is 17 residues long. V shed 3 bases, J shed 6 bases, and the junction held 11 bases outside the gene matches. CDR3 region: CASSPQGLASSAGELFF. DNA for the CDR3: TGTGCCAGCTCACCGCAGGGACTAGCAAGTAGCGCCGGGGAGCTGTTTTTT.

The gene calls are TRBV5-4 and TRBJ1-1, with D possibly being TRBD1 (6 bases). Germline V gene lookup returns CDR1 SGHNT and CDR2 YYREEE (reference sequence). The CDR3 is made up of 14 amino acids. Between the trimmed V and J ends, which lost 3 bases and 3 bases, there was a span of 12 bases. CDR3 sequence (DNA): TGTGCCAGCAGCTCTGGGCGGGGGCACACTGAAGCTTTCTTT. Translation gives CASSSGRGHTEAFF.

On this clone: The sample has other DNA sequences that encode this CDR3 too. The V and J genes are TRBV30 and TRBJ1-1; TRBD1 matches 9 bases. The CDR3 is made up of 14 amino acids. Germline CDR1 GTSNPN, CDR2 SVGIG (reference sequence). Trimming cost V 2 bases and J 1 base; bases outside gene matches: 2. DNA for the CDR3: TGTGCCTGGAGTCCGGACAGGGGGAACACTGAAGCTTTCTTT. Its translation: CAWSPDRGNTEAFF.

The CDR3 loop reads CASSQGSNQPQHF. The CDR3 DNA reads TGTGCCAGCAGTCAGGGAAGCAATCAGCCCCAGCATTTT. The V gene is TRBV6-5, the J gene TRBJ1-5; D is possibly TRBD1 (5 bases). CDR1 and CDR2 (germline): MNHEY, SVGAGI. The V gene lost 5 bases and the J gene lost 1 base, with 6 bases spanning the gap. CDR3 size: 13 residues.

This chain joins TRBV5-1 and TRBJ2-1, with D perhaps matching TRBD2 (6 bases). CDR1 is SGHRS and CDR2 is YFSETQ in the germline V gene. This CDR3 has 13 residues. V lost 5 bases and J 3 bases, leaving 9 bases between the germline ends. The CDR3 spells CASRNSGYNEQFF. CDR3 nucleotides: TGCGCCAGCAGGAATAGCGGCTACAATGAGCAGTTCTTC.

This clone was seen a handful of times. The rearrangement joins TRBV11-2 to TRBJ2-7; 8 nucleotides match TRBD1. The CDR3 sequence is 15 residues long. CDR1 and CDR2 (germline): SGHAT, FQNNGV. Trimming removed 4 bases from V and 3 bases from J; junction bases left unmatched: 8. As DNA, the CDR3 is TGTGCCAGCAGCTCGCTCGGGACAGGTGGCTACGAGCAGTACGTC. The encoded protein is CASSSLGTGGYEQYV.